One TCR beta chain is described in this entry. Its specificity is unknown. The data belong to a study of cytomegalovirus exposure and HLA in healthy donors. Study background: The 550 to 800 first-cohort repertoires and the 120 or so validation repertoires shared the same platform, a later analysis reported. Study-wide results and caveats: CMV antigen specificity was confirmed in vitro for a few CMV-associated chains.

The data were produced by immunoSEQ multiplex PCR, yet TCRdb's version contains in-frame clones alone and is incomplete. The sample has tens of thousands of clones, roughly 94% seen once. The germline V gene has CDR1 SEHNR and CDR2 FQNEAQ (reference sequence). The CDR3 is made up of 15 amino acids. Trimming took off 4 bases at V and 7 bases at J, with 17 bases between the two ends. The material sequenced was PBMCs. The receptor comes from a man younger than 35 in good health and CMV-seropositive. This chain uses TRBV7-9 with TRBJ2-1, with D tentatively TRBD1 (7 bases). The CDR3 sequence: CASSWSGGGNNEQFF. The CDR3 nucleotides read TGTGCCAGCAGCTGGTCAGGGGGAGGTAATAATGAGCAGTTCTTC.